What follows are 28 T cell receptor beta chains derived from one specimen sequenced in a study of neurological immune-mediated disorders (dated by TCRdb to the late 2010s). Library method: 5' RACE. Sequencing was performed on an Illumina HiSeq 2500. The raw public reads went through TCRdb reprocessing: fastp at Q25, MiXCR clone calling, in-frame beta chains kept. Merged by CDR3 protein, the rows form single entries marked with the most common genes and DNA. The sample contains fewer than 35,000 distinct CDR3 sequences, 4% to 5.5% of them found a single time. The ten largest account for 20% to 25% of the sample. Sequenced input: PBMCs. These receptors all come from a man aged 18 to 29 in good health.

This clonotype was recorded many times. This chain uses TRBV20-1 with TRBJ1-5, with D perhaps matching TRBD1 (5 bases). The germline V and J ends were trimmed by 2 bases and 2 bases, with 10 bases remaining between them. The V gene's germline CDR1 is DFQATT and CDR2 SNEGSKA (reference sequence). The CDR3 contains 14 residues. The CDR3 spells CSARRGVGNQPQHF. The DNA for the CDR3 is TGCAGTGCTAGACGGGGGGTGGGCAATCAGCCCCAGCATTTT.

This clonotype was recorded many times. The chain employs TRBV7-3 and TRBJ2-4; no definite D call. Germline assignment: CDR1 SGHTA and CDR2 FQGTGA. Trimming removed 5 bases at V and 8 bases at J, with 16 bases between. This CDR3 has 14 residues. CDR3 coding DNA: TGTGCCAGCAGCCCGTCCTGGGCTGGTGACATTCAGTACTTC. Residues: CASSPSWAGDIQYF.

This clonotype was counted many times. The CDR3 nucleotides read TGTGCCAGCAGTGGGACAGGCAGTAGGGAGACCCAGTACTTC. It translates to CASSGTGSRETQYF. The chain joins TRBV6-5 to TRBJ2-5; 8 nucleotides agree with TRBD1. The J segment lost 5 bases and the V segment lost 5 bases, leaving 7 bases of the junction unmatched. Germline lookup yields CDR1 MNHEY and CDR2 SVGAGI. The CDR3 length is 14 residues.

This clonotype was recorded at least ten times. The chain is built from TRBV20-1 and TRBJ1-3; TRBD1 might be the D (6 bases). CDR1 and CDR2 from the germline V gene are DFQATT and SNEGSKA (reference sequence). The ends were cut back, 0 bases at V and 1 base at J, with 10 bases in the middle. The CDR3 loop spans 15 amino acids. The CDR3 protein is CSARERGVSGNTIYF. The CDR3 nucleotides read TGCAGTGCTAGAGAGAGGGGGGTATCTGGAAACACCATATATTTT.

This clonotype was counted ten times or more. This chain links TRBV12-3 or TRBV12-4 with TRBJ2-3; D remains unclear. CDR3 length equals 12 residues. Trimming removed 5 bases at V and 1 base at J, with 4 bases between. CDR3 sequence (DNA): TGTGCCAGCAGTCCTGGCACAGATACGCAGTATTTT. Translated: CASSPGTDTQYF.

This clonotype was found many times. CDR3 bases: TGCGCCAGCAGCCAAACGGGTGGCGAGTACGAGCAGTACTTC. Translation: CASSQTGGEYEQYF. The chain links TRBV4-1 to TRBJ2-7; no definite D call. V was cut by 2 bases and J by 4 bases, with 12 bases left in between. Germline V gives CDR1 MGHRA, CDR2 YSYEKL. This CDR3 is built from 14 residues.

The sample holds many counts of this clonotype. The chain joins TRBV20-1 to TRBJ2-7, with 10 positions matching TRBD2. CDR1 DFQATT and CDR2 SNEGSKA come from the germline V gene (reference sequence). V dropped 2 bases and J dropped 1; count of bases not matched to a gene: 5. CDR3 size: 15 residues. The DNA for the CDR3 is TGCAGTGCTAGATCAGCGGGGGGGAATTCCTACGAGCAGTACTTC. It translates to CSARSAGGNSYEQYF.

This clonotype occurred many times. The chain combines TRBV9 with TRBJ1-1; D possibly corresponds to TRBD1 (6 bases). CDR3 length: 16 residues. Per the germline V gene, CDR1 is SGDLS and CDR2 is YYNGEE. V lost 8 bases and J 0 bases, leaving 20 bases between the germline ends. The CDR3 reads CASSVVDSPMNTEAFF. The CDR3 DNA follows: TGTGCCAGTTCCGTGGTGGACAGCCCAATGAACACTGAAGCTTTCTTT.

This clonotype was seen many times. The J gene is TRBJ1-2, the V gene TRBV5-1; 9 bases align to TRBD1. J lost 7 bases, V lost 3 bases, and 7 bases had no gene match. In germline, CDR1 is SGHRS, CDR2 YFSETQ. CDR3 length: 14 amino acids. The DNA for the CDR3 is TGCGCCAGCAGCTGGGGACAGGGAAACGCTGGCTACACCTTC. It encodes CASSWGQGNAGYTF.

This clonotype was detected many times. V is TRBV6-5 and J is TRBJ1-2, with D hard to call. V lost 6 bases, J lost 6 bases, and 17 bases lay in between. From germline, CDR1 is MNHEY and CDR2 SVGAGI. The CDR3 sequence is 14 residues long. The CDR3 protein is CASRPGLAGHGYTF. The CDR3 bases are TGTGCCAGCAGGCCCGGCCTCGCCGGCCATGGCTACACCTTC.

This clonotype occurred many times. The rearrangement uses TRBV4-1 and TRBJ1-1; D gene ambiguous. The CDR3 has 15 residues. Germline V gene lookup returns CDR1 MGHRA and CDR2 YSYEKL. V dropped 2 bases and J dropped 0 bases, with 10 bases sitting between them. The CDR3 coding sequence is TGCGCCAGCAGCCAAAATTTACAGATGAACACTGAAGCTTTCTTT. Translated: CASSQNLQMNTEAFF.

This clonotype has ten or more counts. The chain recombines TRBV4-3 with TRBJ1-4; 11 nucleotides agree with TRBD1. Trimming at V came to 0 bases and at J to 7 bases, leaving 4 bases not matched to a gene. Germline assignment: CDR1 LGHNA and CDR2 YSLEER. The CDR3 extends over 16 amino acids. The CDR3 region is CASSQEAGTGGEKLFF. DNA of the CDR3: TGCGCCAGCAGCCAAGAGGCCGGGACAGGGGGTGAAAAACTGTTTTTT.

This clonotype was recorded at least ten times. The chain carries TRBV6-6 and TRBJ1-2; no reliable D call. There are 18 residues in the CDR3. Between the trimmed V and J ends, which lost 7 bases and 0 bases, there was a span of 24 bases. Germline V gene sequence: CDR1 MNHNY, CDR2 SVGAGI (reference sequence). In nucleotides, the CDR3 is TGTGCCAGCACCCCCAGGTTTATTACAGAATACCCTAACTATGGCTACACCTTC. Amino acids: CASTPRFITEYPNYGYTF.

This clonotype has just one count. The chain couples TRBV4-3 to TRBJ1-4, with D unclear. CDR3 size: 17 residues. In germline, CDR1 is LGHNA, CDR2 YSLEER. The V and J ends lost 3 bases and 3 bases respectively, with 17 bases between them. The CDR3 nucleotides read TGCGCCAGCAGCCAGATGGGATCCAACCCTTCTAATGAAAAACTGTTTTTT. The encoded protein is CASSQMGSNPSNEKLFF.

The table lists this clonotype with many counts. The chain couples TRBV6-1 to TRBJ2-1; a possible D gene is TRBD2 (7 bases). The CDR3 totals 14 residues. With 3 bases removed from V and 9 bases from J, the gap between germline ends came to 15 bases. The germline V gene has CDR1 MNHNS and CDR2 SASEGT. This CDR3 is CASSDEGGPVEQFF. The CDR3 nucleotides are TGTGCCAGCAGTGATGAGGGGGGGCCCGTTGAGCAGTTCTTC.

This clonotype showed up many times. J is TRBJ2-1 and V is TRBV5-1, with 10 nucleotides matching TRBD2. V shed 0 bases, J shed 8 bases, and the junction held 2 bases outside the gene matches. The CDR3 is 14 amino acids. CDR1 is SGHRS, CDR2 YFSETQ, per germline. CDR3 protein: CASSLETSGHEQFF. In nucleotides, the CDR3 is TGCGCCAGCAGCTTGGAGACTAGCGGGCATGAGCAGTTCTTC. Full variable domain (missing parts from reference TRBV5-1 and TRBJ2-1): KAGVTQTPRYLIKTRGQQVTLSCSPISGHRSVSWYQQTPGQGLQFLFEYFSETQRNKGNFPGRFSGRQFSNSRSEMNVSTLELGDSALYLCASSLETSGHEQFFGPGTRLTVL.

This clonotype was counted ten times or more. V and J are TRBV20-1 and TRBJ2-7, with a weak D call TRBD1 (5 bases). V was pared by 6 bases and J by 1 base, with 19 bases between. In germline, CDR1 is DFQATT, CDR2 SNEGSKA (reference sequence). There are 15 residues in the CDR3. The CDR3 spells CSAPGAHASSYEQYF. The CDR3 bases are TGCAGTGCCCCTGGGGCACATGCCTCATCCTACGAGCAGTACTTC.

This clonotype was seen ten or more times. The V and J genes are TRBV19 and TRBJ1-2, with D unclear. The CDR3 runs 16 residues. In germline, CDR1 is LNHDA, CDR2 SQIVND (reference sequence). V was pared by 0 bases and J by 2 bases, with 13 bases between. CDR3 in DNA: TGTGCCAGTAGTATAGATCACCGCCGGTGGAACTATGGCTACACCTTC. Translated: CASSIDHRRWNYGYTF. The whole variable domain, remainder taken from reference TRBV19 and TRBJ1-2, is DGGITQSPKYLFRKEGQNVTLSCEQNLNHDAMYWYRQDPGQGLRLIYYSQIVNDFQKGDIAEGYSVSREKKESFPLTVTSAQKNPTAFYLCASSIDHRRWNYGYTFGSGTRLTVV.

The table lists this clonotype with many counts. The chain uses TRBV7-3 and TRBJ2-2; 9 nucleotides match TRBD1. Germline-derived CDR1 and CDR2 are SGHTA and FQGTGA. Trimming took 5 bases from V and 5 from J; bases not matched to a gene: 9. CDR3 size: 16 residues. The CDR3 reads CASSPGGTGRTGELFF. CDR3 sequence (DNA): TGTGCCAGCAGCCCAGGGGGGACAGGGCGGACCGGGGAGCTGTTTTTT.

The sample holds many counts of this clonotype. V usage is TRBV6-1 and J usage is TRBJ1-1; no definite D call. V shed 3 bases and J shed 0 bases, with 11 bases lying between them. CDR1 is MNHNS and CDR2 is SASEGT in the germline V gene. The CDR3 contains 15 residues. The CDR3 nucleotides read TGTGCCAGCAGTGACGTCAGGAGTATGAACACTGAAGCTTTCTTT. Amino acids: CASSDVRSMNTEAFF.

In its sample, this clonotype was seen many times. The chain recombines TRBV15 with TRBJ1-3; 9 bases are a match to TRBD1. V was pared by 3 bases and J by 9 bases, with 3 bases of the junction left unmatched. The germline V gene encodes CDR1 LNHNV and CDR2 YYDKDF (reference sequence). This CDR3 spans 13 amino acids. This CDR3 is CATSRDRGGTIYF. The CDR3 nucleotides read TGTGCCACCAGCAGGGACAGGGGAGGCACCATATATTTT.

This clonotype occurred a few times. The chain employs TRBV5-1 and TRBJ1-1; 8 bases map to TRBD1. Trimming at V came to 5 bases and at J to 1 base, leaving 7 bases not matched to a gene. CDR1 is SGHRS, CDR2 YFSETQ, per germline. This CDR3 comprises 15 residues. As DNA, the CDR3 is TGCGCCAGCAGTTGGACAGGGTCGGCGAACACTGAAGCTTTCTTT. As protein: CASSWTGSANTEAFF.

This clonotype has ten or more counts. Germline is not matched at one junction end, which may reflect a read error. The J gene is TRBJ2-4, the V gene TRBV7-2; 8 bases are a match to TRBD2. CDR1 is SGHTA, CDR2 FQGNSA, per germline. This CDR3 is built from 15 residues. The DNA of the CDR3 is TGTGCCAGCTGCTTCGCGGGGGGCGGGGGAAACATTCAGTACTTC. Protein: CASCFAGGGGNIQYF.

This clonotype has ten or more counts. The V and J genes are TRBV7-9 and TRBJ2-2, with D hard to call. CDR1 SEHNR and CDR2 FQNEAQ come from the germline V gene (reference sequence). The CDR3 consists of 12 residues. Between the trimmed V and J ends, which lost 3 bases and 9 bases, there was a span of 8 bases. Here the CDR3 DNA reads TGTGCCAGCAGCTTTTTTCCCTGGGAGCTGTTTTTT. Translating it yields CASSFFPWELFF.

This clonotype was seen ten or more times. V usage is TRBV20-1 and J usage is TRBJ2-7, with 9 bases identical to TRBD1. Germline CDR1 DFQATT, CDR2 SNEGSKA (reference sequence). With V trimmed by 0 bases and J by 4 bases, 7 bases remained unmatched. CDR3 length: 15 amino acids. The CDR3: CSARDPGQGVYEQYF. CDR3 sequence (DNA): TGCAGTGCTAGAGATCCGGGACAGGGTGTTTACGAGCAGTACTTC.

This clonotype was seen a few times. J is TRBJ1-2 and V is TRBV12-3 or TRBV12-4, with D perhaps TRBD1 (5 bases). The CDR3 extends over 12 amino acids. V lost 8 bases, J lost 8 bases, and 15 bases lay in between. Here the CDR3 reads CASRSGLEGYTF. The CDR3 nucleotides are TGTGCCAGCCGCTCGGGGCTCGAGGGCTACACCTTC.

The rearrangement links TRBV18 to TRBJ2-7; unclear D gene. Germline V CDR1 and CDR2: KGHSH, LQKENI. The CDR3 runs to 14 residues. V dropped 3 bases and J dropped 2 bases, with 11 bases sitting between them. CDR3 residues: CASSPAKGTYEQYF. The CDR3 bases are TGTGCCAGCTCACCCGCAAAAGGGACCTACGAGCAGTACTTC.

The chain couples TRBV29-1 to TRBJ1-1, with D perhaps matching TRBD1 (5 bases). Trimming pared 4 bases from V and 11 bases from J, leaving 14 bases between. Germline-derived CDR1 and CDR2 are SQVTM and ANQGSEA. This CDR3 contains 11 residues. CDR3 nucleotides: TGCAGCGTTGGTATGGGGCGGGTGGCTTTCTTT. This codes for CSVGMGRVAFF.